A selection of T cell receptor beta chains follows, all from one sample in a study of T cells after yellow fever vaccination. TCRdb passed the 5' RACE reads through MiXCR, listing each CDR3 protein once. The sample consists of some 350,000 distinct CDR3 sequences, approximately 4% of them appearing once. This specimen was PBMCs, taken 5 days after the yellow fever booster vaccination. All receptors derive from a man between 18 and 29 years old who received the YFV17D yellow fever vaccine. CDR3s include the opening cysteine and the closing phenylalanine or tryptophan. D genes are given only for firm matches. Clone size is not always given. Where it is, it says once, few, many or a class for expanded clones.

V gene,D gene,J gene,clone size,CDR3 DNA,CDR3 protein
TRBV30,TRBD1,TRBJ2-3,many,TGTGCCTGGTTCAGCGTGGGACAGGGGGCATCAGATACGCAGTATTTT,CAWFSVGQGASDTQYF
TRBV10-3,NA,TRBJ1-2,few,TGTGCCATCACGCGGGATCTTAGCTATGGCTACACCTTC,CAITRDLSYGYTF
TRBV4-1,NA,TRBJ2-7,many,TGCGCCAGCAGCCAACCAAAACGGGGGAATTCCTACGAGCAGTACTTC,CASSQPKRGNSYEQYF
TRBV7-2,NA,TRBJ2-1,few,TGTGCCAGCAGCCTCCGGTCAGGGGTTCTGGACAATGAGCAGTTCTTC,CASSLRSGVLDNEQFF
TRBV4-2,NA,TRBJ2-2,many,TGTGCCAGCAGCCAAGACCGGGTCACCGGGGAGCTGTTTTTT,CASSQDRVTGELFF
TRBV10-3,TRBD1,TRBJ1-2,many,TGTGCCATCAGGGGACAGGACAAGGGTGGCTACACCTTC,CAIRGQDKGGYTF
TRBV29-1,NA,TRBJ2-3,NA,TGCAGCGTTGGATACGGCCCCGAAACAGATACGCAGTATTTT,CSVGYGPETDTQYF
TRBV24-1,NA,TRBJ2-7,few,TGTGCCACCAGTGATTTGTTCGTCAGGTTCTACGAGCAGTACTTC,CATSDLFVRFYEQYF
TRBV2,NA,TRBJ1-2,NA,TGTGCCAGCAGTGAAGGGGCAGCCTATGGCTACACCTTC,CASSEGAAYGYTF
TRBV7-3,NA,TRBJ2-1,NA,TGTGCCAGCAGCTCGGGACAAGCTGGCTCCTACAATGAGCAGTTCTTC,CASSSGQAGSYNEQFF
TRBV20-1,NA,TRBJ1-1,many,TGCAGTGCTAGAACCGGGGCGACGAACACTGAAGCTTTCTTT,CSARTGATNTEAFF
TRBV12-3/TRBV12-4,TRBD1,TRBJ1-2,few,TGTGCCAGCCGACCCCCGACAGGGGAATACTATGGCTACACCTTC,CASRPPTGEYYGYTF
TRBV7-2,NA,TRBJ2-3,many,TGTGCCAGCAGCTTAGCCCCGGGGTCCACAGATACGCAGTATTTT,CASSLAPGSTDTQYF
TRBV12-3/TRBV12-4,NA,TRBJ1-2,few,TGTGCCAGCAGTTTTGCCCTTTCGAGCTATGGCTACACCTTC,CASSFALSSYGYTF
TRBV10-3,NA,TRBJ2-1,many,TGTGCCATCAGTGAAGCCGGGACTGGTAATGAGCAGTTCTTC,CAISEAGTGNEQFF
TRBV9,NA,TRBJ1-3,NA,TGTGCCAGCAGTGGTGCTGGAAACACCATATATTTT,CASSGAGNTIYF
TRBV20-1,TRBD2,TRBJ2-3,many,TGCAGTGCTAGAGGACTAGCAGCCGATACGCAGTATTTT,CSARGLAADTQYF
TRBV7-9,NA,TRBJ1-2,few,TGTGCCAGCAGCCCCCGGTCGGTGGGGGAGGAGAGCTATGGCTACACCTTC,CASSPRSVGEESYGYTF
TRBV6-5,TRBD1,TRBJ1-1,NA,TGTGCCAGCAGGTACCAGACCCCGGGACAGGGGTCTGTTGAAGCTTTCTTT,CASRYQTPGQGSVEAFF
TRBV12-3/TRBV12-4,NA,TRBJ1-2,few,TGTGCCAGCAGTCCCCGGGGGGGCAGCGGTGGCTACACCTTC,CASSPRGGSGGYTF
TRBV2,NA,TRBJ2-1,many,TGTGCCAGCACGGGTTACAATGAGCAGTTCTTC,CASTGYNEQFF
TRBV12-3/TRBV12-4,NA,TRBJ2-1,many,TGTGCCAGCAGGCTAGTGGATGAGCAGTTCTTC,CASRLVDEQFF
TRBV12-3/TRBV12-4,NA,TRBJ1-1,few,TGTGCCAGCAGTGCCGACAGGCAGAGCACTGAAGCTTTCTTT,CASSADRQSTEAFF
TRBV7-6,NA,TRBJ2-5,many,TGTGCCAGCAGCTTAATGGGATGGGGCGGCTCCCAAGAGACCCAGTACTTC,CASSLMGWGGSQETQYF
TRBV7-9,NA,TRBJ1-1,many,TGTGCCAGCACCCAGTCGGGGAGCCGGGAAGCTTTCTTT,CASTQSGSREAFF
TRBV5-4,NA,TRBJ2-1,few,TGTGCCAGCAGCTTGGGCACCCTGGATGAGCAGTTCTTC,CASSLGTLDEQFF
TRBV6-2/TRBV6-3,NA,TRBJ2-3,NA,TGTGCCAGCAGCCGACCGGGGCGGAGCACAGATACGCAGTATTTT,CASSRPGRSTDTQYF
TRBV11-1,TRBD2,TRBJ2-3,many,TGTGCCAGCAGCTCGGGACTAGCCACAGATACGCAGTATTTT,CASSSGLATDTQYF
TRBV7-2,NA,TRBJ2-1,few,TGTGCCAGCAGCTTACCCCCCCCCCTCAATGAGCAGTTCTTC,CASSLPPPLNEQFF
TRBV2,NA,TRBJ2-5,NA,TGTGCCAGCAGTGAAGAGAGGGCTAGCATGGTGGAGACCCAGTACTTC,CASSEERASMVETQYF
TRBV7-8,TRBD1,TRBJ1-2,few,TGTGCCAGCAGCTTAGGGATACAGGGGACGTTTGGTGGCTACACCTTC,CASSLGIQGTFGGYTF
TRBV2,NA,TRBJ1-1,NA,TGTGCCAGCAGTGTAGTCACCACGAACACTGAAGCTTTCTTT,CASSVVTTNTEAFF
TRBV18,NA,TRBJ1-1,few,TGTGCCAGCTCCCGGGACGGTGCTGTCGCTTTCTTT,CASSRDGAVAFF
TRBV24-1,TRBD2,TRBJ2-3,few,TGTGCCACCAGTGACATTAGCGGGGGGGCCCCAGATACGCAGTATTTT,CATSDISGGAPDTQYF
TRBV28,NA,TRBJ2-5,few,TGTGCCAGCAGTCCCCAGGAGGGGGCAGAGACCCAGTACTTC,CASSPQEGAETQYF
TRBV7-9,NA,TRBJ1-1,few,TGTGCCAGCAGCGTTAGGGCCGTGACGAACACTGAAGCTTTCTTT,CASSVRAVTNTEAFF
TRBV7-9,NA,TRBJ1-5,NA,TGTGCCAGCAGCTTATCATTCGAACAGCCCCAGCATTTT,CASSLSFEQPQHF
TRBV6-5,TRBD1,TRBJ1-6,NA,TGTGCCAGCAGTTACTCCATCCCCGGGGGGGACAGTAATTCACCCCTCCACTTT,CASSYSIPGGDSNSPLHF
TRBV6-5,NA,TRBJ1-1,NA,TGTGCCAGCACCCGGACAGATTCCATGAACACTGAAGCTTTCTTT,CASTRTDSMNTEAFF
TRBV6-2/TRBV6-3,NA,TRBJ1-5,few,TGTGCCAGCAGTTACGTGGGGGTAGCGAATCAGCCCCAGCATTTT,CASSYVGVANQPQHF
TRBV15,NA,TRBJ1-2,few,TGTGCCACCAGCAGAGATTCGGGGGTGGGTAACTATGGCTACACCTTC,CATSRDSGVGNYGYTF
TRBV28,TRBD2,TRBJ2-1,few,TGTGCCAGCAGCAGCGGACTAGCGGGGACAAAAAGGAATGAGCAGTTCTTC,CASSSGLAGTKRNEQFF
TRBV7-2,NA,TRBJ2-1,NA,TGTGCCAGCAGCTTAGGGCTATCGGAGGTTGAGCAGTTCTTC,CASSLGLSEVEQFF
TRBV18,NA,TRBJ2-5,NA,TGTGCCAGCTCACCTTCCTCAGGTCGAGAGACCCAGTACTTC,CASSPSSGRETQYF
TRBV9,NA,TRBJ2-5,few,TGTGCCAGCAGCGTTATTGGGATGACACAAGAGACCCAGTACTTC,CASSVIGMTQETQYF